Listed here are 23 T cell receptor beta chains from one sample, sequenced in a study of blood T cells in healthy people across ages. The use of a sample-barcoded 5' primer and a J-beta primer mix characterized a second PCR of 7 to 11 cycles. TCRdb reprocessed the 5' RACE reads via MiXCR and lists one record per CDR3 protein. The repertoire holds 700,000 or so distinct CDR3 sequences, approximately 40% seen once, with around 30% in the top ten. The source material was blood. These receptors were collected from a man aged 80 or over in good health.

The chain has TRBV6-4 and TRBJ1-2, with D maybe TRBD1 (5 bases). The CDR3 contains 18 residues. Germline V gene data show CDR1 as MRHNA and CDR2 as SNTAGT. V was clipped by 6 bases and J by 0 bases, with 23 bases between them. This CDR3 is CASSRFFLRDSPNYGYTF. DNA for the CDR3: TGTGCCAGCAGCCGATTTTTTCTCCGTGACAGCCCTAACTATGGCTACACCTTC.

CDR3 sequence (DNA): TGCGCCAGCAGTGAGTCGACCGGGAAGGGGGCGAACAATGAGCAGTTCTTC. Its protein is CASSESTGKGANNEQFF. The J gene is TRBJ2-1, the V gene TRBV10-1; 7 positions match TRBD1. J lost 5 bases, V lost 0 bases, and 10 bases had no gene match. The CDR3 runs to 17 residues. The germline gives CDR1 WNHNN, CDR2 SYGVQD (reference sequence).

For the CDR3, the DNA is TGCGCCAGCAGCTTGGAGGGGAGTTTTGGGAAGGGCTACACCTTC. Translated: CASSLEGSFGKGYTF. The chain recombines TRBV5-1 with TRBJ1-2, with a weak D call TRBD1 (5 bases). This CDR3 region has 15 residues. Germline CDR1 is SGHRS and CDR2 is YFSETQ. V shed 0 bases and J shed 8 bases, with 17 bases lying between them.

This clonotype is a singleton in its sample. The gene calls are TRBV20-1 and TRBJ2-5, with D possibly called TRBD1 or TRBD2 (5 bases each). Germline assignment: CDR1 DFQATT and CDR2 SNEGSKA (reference sequence). The CDR3 spans 13 residues. Trimming stripped 5 bases from V and 4 bases from J, with 14 bases between. Here the CDR3 reads CSAARDETETQYF. The DNA of the CDR3 is TGCAGTGCTGCCCGGGACGAAACAGAGACCCAGTACTTC.

Note on this clonotype: This may come from a read error, since a much larger clone is one base off. The CDR3 is CSADETGYNEQFF. CDR3 coding DNA: TGCAGCGCTGATGAGACAGGGTACAATGAGCAGTTCTTC. The chain has TRBV29-1 and TRBJ2-1; 7 bases are shared with TRBD1. Germline CDR1 reads SQVTM; CDR2 reads ANQGSEA. With V trimmed by 7 bases and J by 4 bases, 7 bases remained unmatched. This CDR3 contains 13 residues.

There are many counts of this clonotype. This chain uses TRBV29-1 with TRBJ2-3; perhaps TRBD1 as D (6 bases). Deletions cut 7 bases from V and 0 bases from J, with 8 bases between. Germline assignment: CDR1 SQVTM and CDR2 ANQGSEA. The CDR3 has 12 amino acids. CDR3 sequence: CSGDTSTDTQYF. The CDR3 DNA is TGCAGCGGGGACACTAGCACAGATACGCAGTATTTT.

This clonotype was detected ten times or more. V gene TRBV4-3 combines with J gene TRBJ2-3, with D perhaps assigned TRBD1 or TRBD2 (6 bases each). The length of the CDR3 is 19 residues. Germline CDR1 is LGHNA and CDR2 is YSLEER. The V end lost 0 bases, the J end lost 1 base, and 20 bases lay between the germline ends. The CDR3: CASSQDTLIGGLGTDTQYF. As DNA, the CDR3 is TGCGCCAGCAGCCAAGACACCCTAATAGGGGGACTTGGCACAGATACGCAGTATTTT.

The genes are TRBV11-2 and TRBJ1-4, with D maybe TRBD1 (6 bases). The CDR3 contains 17 residues. With 4 bases removed from V and 10 bases from J, the gap between germline ends came to 25 bases. Germline V gives CDR1 SGHAT, CDR2 FQNNGV. The CDR3 spells CASSSPTRDTFKRKLFF. Written as DNA, the CDR3 is TGTGCCAGCAGCTCACCAACCCGGGACACATTTAAGCGAAAACTGTTTTTT.

This clonotype was observed a handful of times. This chain joins TRBV4-1 and TRBJ2-7; D is undetermined. Between the trimmed V and J ends, which lost 1 base and 0 bases, there was a span of 19 bases. The CDR3 sequence is 18 residues long. Looked up from germline, CDR1 is MGHRA and CDR2 is YSYEKL. CDR3 DNA sequence: TGCGCCAGCAGCCAAGTTTGGTCGGCCGACGCGAGCTCCTACGAGCAGTACTTC. This translates into CASSQVWSADASSYEQYF.

This clonotype was observed many times. The chain couples TRBV29-1 to TRBJ1-4; TRBD1 matches 7 bases. With 6 bases clipped from V and 7 bases from J, the junction kept 11 bases outside the gene matches. Germline V gene lookup returns CDR1 SQVTM and CDR2 ANQGSEA. CDR3 length: 14 amino acids. This CDR3 reads CSVRAGGVGEKLFF. The CDR3 coding sequence is TGCAGCGTCCGAGCAGGGGGAGTGGGTGAAAAACTGTTTTTT.

This clonotype has only a few counts. V gene TRBV6-2 or TRBV6-3 combines with J gene TRBJ2-3, with D possibly being TRBD1 (5 bases). Germline CDR1 reads MNHEY; CDR2 reads SVGEGT. With 4 bases removed from V and 0 bases from J, the gap between germline ends came to 8 bases. This CDR3 contains 14 residues. The CDR3 is CASSSGASTDTQYF. The CDR3 DNA follows: TGTGCCAGCAGTTCTGGGGCCAGCACAGATACGCAGTATTTT.

The rearrangement links TRBV5-6 to TRBJ1-5; D remains unclear. The V gene's germline CDR1 is SGHDT and CDR2 YYEEEE. The CDR3 has 14 residues. Trimming removed 4 bases at V and 2 bases at J, with 10 bases between. CDR3: CASSVLWGNQPQHF. In DNA form, the CDR3 reads TGTGCCAGCAGCGTATTATGGGGCAATCAGCCCCAGCATTTT.

This chain uses TRBV12-3 or TRBV12-4 with TRBJ1-2; weak D call: TRBD1 (6 bases). The CDR3 is 14 amino acids. V was pared by 5 bases and J by 7 bases, with 17 bases between. CDR3 in amino acids: CASSVSGVFSGYTF. CDR3 nucleotides: TGTGCCAGCAGTGTATCAGGGGTGTTTAGTGGCTACACCTTC.

The gene calls are TRBV7-2 and TRBJ2-1; perhaps TRBD2 as D (7 bases). CDR1 is SGHTA and CDR2 is FQGNSA in the germline V gene. The CDR3 covers 16 residues. Trimming stripped 1 base from V and 4 bases from J, with 14 bases between. The CDR3 DNA sequence: TGTGCCAGCAGCTTAGGGAGGGGGGGCAAATACAATGAGCAGTTCTTC. Translation gives CASSLGRGGKYNEQFF.

Only a few counts were recorded for this clonotype. The chain uses TRBV6-2 or TRBV6-3 and TRBJ1-1, with TRBD1 matching 9 bases. V gave up 6 bases and J gave up 1 base; unmatched junction bases: 9. CDR3 size: 16 residues. The V gene's germline CDR1 is MNHEY and CDR2 SVGEGT. DNA for the CDR3: TGTGCCAGCAGAACCGGGACAGGGATTCAGAACACTGAAGCTTTCTTT. It yields the protein CASRTGTGIQNTEAFF.

This clonotype was recorded at least ten times. This chain uses TRBV25-1 with TRBJ2-7; 11 nucleotides agree with TRBD1. Trimming cost V 4 bases and J 0 bases; bases outside gene matches: 5. Germline V gene sequence: CDR1 MGHDK, CDR2 SYGVNS. The length of the CDR3 is 16 residues. CDR3 sequence: CASSAPGQGGSYEQYF. CDR3 bases: TGTGCCAGCAGTGCCCCGGGACAGGGGGGCTCCTACGAGCAGTACTTC.

The chain combines TRBV20-1 with TRBJ1-2; 7 nucleotides line up with TRBD1. Trimming at V came to 5 bases and at J to 4 bases, leaving 10 bases not matched to a gene. Germline V gives CDR1 DFQATT, CDR2 SNEGSKA (reference sequence). The CDR3 length is 14 residues. CDR3 DNA: TGCAGTGCTGTAAGACCAGGGGGGCTCTATGGCTACACCTTC. Encoded protein: CSAVRPGGLYGYTF.

The J gene is TRBJ2-5, the V gene TRBV6-6; D gene unclear. V shed 5 bases and J shed 11 bases, with 21 bases lying between them. The length of the CDR3 is 14 residues. CDR1 is MNHNY, CDR2 SVGAGI, per germline (reference sequence). The CDR3 protein is CASSPSGLGNEQYF. The CDR3 DNA is TGTGCCAGCAGTCCCTCAGGTTTGGGTAATGAGCAGTACTTC.

V gene TRBV7-2 combines with J gene TRBJ2-3, with 8 bases identical to TRBD1. The CDR3 is 15 residues long. V was pared by 1 base and J by 8 bases, with 8 bases of the junction left unmatched. The germline gives CDR1 SGHTA, CDR2 FQGNSA. The CDR3 nucleotides are TGTACCAGCAGCTTAGGAGGGCAGGGGGCGAGTACGCAGTATTTT. It is translated as CTSSLGGQGASTQYF.

The rearrangement joins TRBV5-5 to TRBJ2-3; D remains ambiguous. The germline V gene has CDR1 SGHKS and CDR2 YYEKEE (reference sequence). The V gene lost 3 bases and the J gene lost 5 bases, with 16 bases spanning the gap. CDR3 length: 15 amino acids. In nucleotides, the CDR3 is TGTGCCAGCAGCTCCGCGACGGGCCCGGGAGATACGCAGTATTTT. Translating it yields CASSSATGPGDTQYF. The full variable domain, completed using reference TRBV5-5 and TRBJ2-3, is DAGVTQSPTHLIKTRGQQVTLRCSPISGHKSVSWYQQVLGQGPQFIFQYYEKEERGRGNFPDRFSARQFPNYSSELNVNALLLGDSALYLCASSSATGPGDTQYFGPGTRLTVL.

Remarks on this clonotype: An end of the junction does not agree with germline; a read error may underlie this. This sequence joins TRBV7-8 and TRBJ2-4, with 9 bases matching TRBD1. The CDR3 totals 18 residues. CDR1 SGHVS and CDR2 FQNEAQ come from the germline V gene. This chain's CDR3 is CVSSSPPGQGMDKNIQYF. The DNA for the CDR3 is TGTGTCAGCAGCTCTCCCCCGGGACAGGGAATGGACAAAAACATTCAGTACTTC.

The chain carries TRBV28 and TRBJ2-4, with D possibly matching TRBD2 (5 bases). Gene TRBJ2-7 matches the end of the DNA better, so the J call may be wrong. This CDR3 has 13 residues. Germline CDR1 and CDR2: MDHEN and SYDVKM. The CDR3 DNA reads TGTGCCAGCAGTGTCCCGGGAAATCGCGAGCAGTACTTC. Its protein product is CASSVPGNREQYF.

This sequence joins TRBV6-2 or TRBV6-3 and TRBJ1-4, with TRBD1 as a possible D gene (5 bases). The germline V gene has CDR1 MNHEY and CDR2 SVGEGT. This CDR3 comprises 15 residues. V was trimmed by 2 bases and J by 5 bases, leaving 12 bases between them. The CDR3 here is CASSYVGRLNEKLFF. In nucleotides, the CDR3 is TGTGCCAGCAGTTACGTGGGACGGCTAAATGAAAAACTGTTTTTT.